These 27 T cell receptor beta chains share one sample of origin, sequenced in a study of T cells in Graves' hyperthyroidism and ophthalmopathy. TCR beta CDR3 regions were amplified from RNA. First-round RT-PCR of the TCR CDR3 relied on the HTBI primer set. TCRdb used MiXCR to reprocess the multiplex PCR reads, holding one entry per CDR3 protein. The repertoire holds 400,000 to 600,000 distinct CDR3 sequences, with around 15% as singletons. Sequenced material: blood. These receptors came from a woman aged 25 to 45 with Graves' ophthalmopathy.

V usage is TRBV24-1 and J usage is TRBJ2-1; 7 bases fit TRBD2. The ends lost 2 bases at V and 6 bases at J; junction bases unmatched: 9. The CDR3 is 16 residues long. The germline CDR1 and CDR2 sequences are KGHDR and SFDVKD. The CDR3 sequence is CATSDWGGDGANEQFF. The CDR3 nucleotides read TGTGCCACCAGTGATTGGGGGGGAGACGGTGCCAATGAGCAGTTCTTC.

V is TRBV6-2 or TRBV6-3 and J is TRBJ2-7; 11 bases agree with TRBD2. With 2 bases clipped from V and 3 bases from J, the junction kept 3 bases outside the gene matches. The CDR3 is made up of 15 amino acids. Germline V gives CDR1 MNHEY, CDR2 SVGEGT. The CDR3 here is CASSYVGLADYEQYF. The CDR3 nucleotides are TGTGCCAGCAGTTACGTGGGACTAGCGGACTACGAGCAGTACTTC.

This clonotype occurred a few times. The CDR3 spells CATSRDRGAIPYEQYF. In DNA, the CDR3 is TGTGCCACCAGCAGAGATAGAGGGGCCATACCCTACGAGCAGTACTTC. The V and J genes are TRBV15 and TRBJ2-7, with D perhaps given as TRBD1 or TRBD2 (5 bases each). The CDR3 consists of 16 residues. Germline CDR1 and CDR2: LNHNV and YYDKDF (reference sequence). V dropped 0 bases and J dropped 2 bases, with 14 bases sitting between them.

This chain connects TRBV20-1 to TRBJ2-1, with D possibly matching TRBD1 (5 bases). V was pared by 1 base and J by 5 bases, with 9 bases between. Germline V gene data show CDR1 as DFQATT and CDR2 as SNEGSKA (reference sequence). The CDR3 is 13 residues long. The CDR3: CSARVGRNNEQFF. The CDR3 region has the DNA TGCAGTGCTAGAGTGGGGCGCAACAATGAGCAGTTCTTC.

A note on this clonotype: At one boundary the junction diverges from the germline segment, which might be a read error. The chain couples TRBV15 to TRBJ1-5; tentatively, D is TRBD1 (6 bases). This CDR3 comprises 13 residues. CDR1 and CDR2 (germline): LNHNV, YYDKDF (reference sequence). As DNA, the CDR3 is TGTGCCACCGGACAGATTAGCAATCGGCCCCAGCATTTT. Translating gives CATGQISNRPQHF. Based on the CDR3 plus reference TRBV15 and TRBJ1-5, the full variable domain is DAMVIQNPRYQVTQFGKPVTLSCSQTLNHNVMYWYQQKSSQAPKLLFHYYDKDFNNEADTPDNFQSRRPNTSFCFLDIRSPGLGDTAMYLCATGQISNRPQHFGDGTRLSIL.

The chain couples TRBV20-1 to TRBJ1-1; D unresolved. Germline CDR1 is DFQATT and CDR2 is SNEGSKA (reference sequence). The V gene lost 4 bases and the J gene lost 0 bases, with 15 bases spanning the gap. This CDR3 contains 15 residues. The CDR3 coding sequence is TGCAGTGCTACGGATCCGGGAGGAGTGAACACTGAAGCTTTCTTT. Protein: CSATDPGGVNTEAFF.

In its sample, this clonotype was seen many times. The V call is TRBV29-1, the J call TRBJ2-3, with a tentative D call TRBD1 (6 bases). The CDR3 contains 13 residues. Germline values: CDR1 SQVTM, CDR2 ANQGSEA. The V and J ends lost 3 bases and 2 bases respectively, with 9 bases between them. DNA of the CDR3: TGCAGCGTTGAGAGACAGGCCACAGATACGCAGTATTTT. It codes for CSVERQATDTQYF.

This clonotype was found many times. The rearrangement links TRBV28 to TRBJ2-7, with D possibly being TRBD2 (6 bases). Germline CDR1 reads MDHEN; CDR2 reads SYDVKM. The ends were cut back, 6 bases at V and 4 bases at J, with 10 bases in the middle. This CDR3 is 12 amino acids long. The CDR3 sequence is CASRAGQYEQYF. As DNA, the CDR3 is TGTGCCAGCAGAGCGGGCCAATACGAGCAGTACTTC.

As for this clonotype: This likely came from a read error, as a far larger clone is one base away. This chain joins TRBV28 and TRBJ2-7; no clear D. This CDR3 region has 12 residues. Germline V gene data show CDR1 as MDHEN and CDR2 as SYDVKM. V was clipped by 3 bases and J by 3 bases, with 6 bases between them. CDR3 DNA sequence: TGTGCCAGCAGTTTGTTCGGCTACGAGCAGTACTTC. Its protein product is CASSLFGYEQYF.

In this sample, this clonotype turned up a few times. This chain links TRBV7-8 with TRBJ1-4, with 7 bases that match TRBD1. The CDR3 runs to 13 residues. Looked up from germline, CDR1 is SGHVS and CDR2 is FQNEAQ. The trim removed 6 bases at V and 8 bases at J, leaving 6 bases unmatched. The CDR3, as DNA: TGTGCCAGCAGACCACCACAGGGGGAAAAACTGTTTTTT. Its translation: CASRPPQGEKLFF.

This clonotype was picked up many times. This chain uses TRBV12-3 or TRBV12-4 with TRBJ1-2; a weak D match, TRBD1 (5 bases). Trimming removed 3 bases at V and 5 bases at J, with 10 bases between. This CDR3 has 13 amino acids. The CDR3 spells CASSLGQTYGYTF. The DNA of the CDR3 is TGTGCCAGCAGTTTGGGGCAGACTTATGGCTACACCTTC.

This chain joins TRBV20-1 and TRBJ2-2; 9 nucleotides align to TRBD2. The J segment lost 6 bases and the V segment lost 3 bases, leaving 5 bases of the junction unmatched. The CDR3 has 14 residues. Germline values: CDR1 DFQATT, CDR2 SNEGSKA (reference sequence). The CDR3 loop is CSARRPSGAGELFF. Here the CDR3 DNA reads TGCAGTGCTAGGAGGCCTAGCGGGGCCGGGGAGCTGTTTTTT.

This clonotype was detected many times. CDR3 residues: CASSLTSGRGTDTQYF. The CDR3 DNA sequence: TGTGCCAGCAGTTTGACTAGCGGGAGAGGCACAGATACGCAGTATTTT. The rearrangement links TRBV6-2 or TRBV6-3 to TRBJ2-3; TRBD2 agrees at 12 bases. Germline trimming cut 4 bases from V and 1 base from J; bases unmatched to any gene: 3. The CDR3 runs 16 residues. Germline V lookup: CDR1 MNHEY, CDR2 SVGEGT.

The chain couples TRBV7-2 to TRBJ2-1; 9 nucleotides align to TRBD2. From germline, CDR1 is SGHTA and CDR2 FQGNSA. V lost 2 bases, J lost 8 bases, and 4 bases stayed unmatched. CDR3 length equals 14 residues. The CDR3 spells CASSLLAGSDEQFF. The CDR3 nucleotides read TGTGCCAGCAGCTTACTAGCGGGATCGGATGAGCAGTTCTTC. Supplemented by reference TRBV7-2 and TRBJ2-1, the full variable domain reads GAGVSQSPSNKVTEKGKDVELRCDPISGHTALYWYRQSLGQGLEFLIYFQGNSAPDKSGLPSDRFSAERTGGSVSTLTIQRTQQEDSAVYLCASSLLAGSDEQFFGPGTRLTVL.

The chain uses TRBV6-1 and TRBJ2-5; D gene ambiguous. The CDR3 loop spans 13 amino acids. Per the germline V gene, CDR1 is MNHNS and CDR2 is SASEGT. Trimming removed 5 bases from V and 2 bases from J, with 9 bases in between. The CDR3 sequence: CASSPLEQETQYF. CDR3 nucleotide sequence: TGTGCCAGCAGTCCGTTGGAACAAGAGACCCAGTACTTC.

This clonotype was seen repeatedly, ten times or more. The V call is TRBV11-2, the J call TRBJ1-5, with D tentatively TRBD1 (5 bases). Germline CDR1 and CDR2: SGHAT and FQNNGV. The CDR3 is 14 amino acids. V shed 1 base and J shed 6 bases, with 10 bases lying between them. Here the CDR3 DNA reads TGTGCCAGCAGCTTAGGGCCGAGGGGTCAGCCCCAGCATTTT. Amino acid sequence: CASSLGPRGQPQHF.

This clonotype was seen ten or more times. The rearrangement uses TRBV20-1 and TRBJ2-1; D ambiguous. V shed 3 bases and J shed 4 bases, with 7 bases lying between them. Germline assignment: CDR1 DFQATT and CDR2 SNEGSKA (reference sequence). CDR3 length: 12 amino acids. CDR3 region: CSASKLYNEQFF. The CDR3 coding sequence is TGCAGTGCTAGTAAACTTTACAATGAGCAGTTCTTC.

The chain employs TRBV28 and TRBJ2-1, with D possibly called TRBD1 or TRBD2 (6 bases each). V shed 3 bases and J shed 7 bases, with 16 bases lying between them. The CDR3 has 15 amino acids. CDR1 is MDHEN, CDR2 SYDVKM, per germline. CDR3 amino acids: CASSFRDGGGNEQFF. Written as DNA, the CDR3 is TGTGCCAGCAGTTTCCGGGACGGGGGCGGGAATGAGCAGTTCTTC.

This clonotype was observed many times. The chain links TRBV20-1 to TRBJ2-1, with TRBD2 identical over 10 bases. Trimming removed 2 bases from V and 0 bases from J; junction bases left unmatched: 4. Germline-derived CDR1 and CDR2 are DFQATT and SNEGSKA (reference sequence). This CDR3 is built from 16 residues. CDR3 amino acids: CSARSASGSSYNEQFF. CDR3 DNA: TGCAGTGCTAGATCCGCTAGCGGGAGCTCCTACAATGAGCAGTTCTTC.

This clonotype was seen many times. The CDR3 DNA is TGCAGTGCTAGAACGGGACTAGCGGGGGGTCGGAATGAGCAGTTCTTC. Amino acids: CSARTGLAGGRNEQFF. This sequence joins TRBV20-1 and TRBJ2-1, with 15 bases identical to TRBD2. The CDR3 length is 16 residues. Germline V CDR1 and CDR2: DFQATT, SNEGSKA (reference sequence). The junction had 6 bases not matched to a gene; V was cut back by 2 bases and J by 7 bases.

This clonotype was seen repeatedly, ten times or more. The rearrangement uses TRBV20-1 and TRBJ1-4, with D possibly matching TRBD1 (5 bases). The CDR3 sequence is 14 residues long. Trimming shortened V by 6 bases and J by 5 bases, and 16 bases separated the two germline ends. Per germline, CDR1 DFQATT and CDR2 SNEGSKA (reference sequence). The CDR3 sequence is CSAMGTGENEKLFF. In DNA form, the CDR3 reads TGCAGTGCGATGGGGACCGGAGAGAATGAAAAACTGTTTTTT.

This clonotype was seen a handful of times. V is TRBV24-1 and J is TRBJ2-5; no clear D gene. CDR1 and CDR2 from the germline V gene are KGHDR and SFDVKD. V was pared by 0 bases and J by 2 bases, with 12 bases between. This CDR3 comprises 16 residues. The CDR3 nucleotides are TGTGCCACCAGTGATTTGATCTCGCAGGTACAAGAGACCCAGTACTTC. Translating it yields CATSDLISQVQETQYF.

This clonotype was observed many times. V and J are TRBV11-2 and TRBJ2-2; D is possibly TRBD1 (6 bases). CDR3 length: 11 residues. V dropped 5 bases and J dropped 14 bases, with 12 bases sitting between them. Germline V lookup: CDR1 SGHAT, CDR2 FQNNGV. CDR3 in amino acids: CASSPTGKLFF. In DNA form, the CDR3 reads TGTGCCAGCAGCCCAACAGGGAAACTGTTTTTT.

This clonotype showed up just a few times. This may be a read error, as it is one base from a much larger clone. The chain joins TRBV13 to TRBJ2-6, with a possible D match to TRBD1 (5 bases). Per the germline V gene, CDR1 is PRHDT and CDR2 is FYEKMQ (reference sequence). The germline V and J ends were trimmed by 1 base and 2 bases, with 6 bases remaining between them. This CDR3 region has 15 residues. CDR3 sequence (DNA): TGTGCCAGCAGCTTAGAACAGGCTGGGGCCAACGTCCTGACTTTC. It is translated as CASSLEQAGANVLTF.

In its sample, this clonotype was seen many times. The V and J genes are TRBV7-2 and TRBJ1-5; D remains ambiguous. This CDR3 spans 14 amino acids. Trimming left V 8 bases short and J 4 bases short, with 15 bases between. CDR1 is SGHTA, CDR2 FQGNSA, per germline. CDR3 region: CASAQVGENQPQHF. DNA for the CDR3: TGTGCCAGCGCTCAGGTTGGAGAGAATCAGCCCCAGCATTTT.

This clonotype was picked up many times. The chain is built from TRBV12-3 or TRBV12-4 and TRBJ1-1; D is possibly TRBD1 (5 bases). This CDR3 spans 14 amino acids. V was trimmed by 1 base and J by 0 bases, leaving 6 bases between them. The CDR3 DNA reads as TGTGCCAGCAGTTTAGGACAGTTGAACACTGAAGCTTTCTTT. Translating gives CASSLGQLNTEAFF.

The J gene is TRBJ1-3, the V gene TRBV7-2; tentatively, D is TRBD1 (6 bases). Per germline, CDR1 SGHTA and CDR2 FQGNSA. The CDR3 is made up of 16 amino acids. V was shortened by 5 bases and J by 0 bases, with 14 bases between the two germline ends. The CDR3 here is CASSPIQQGSGNTIYF. The CDR3 DNA follows: TGTGCCAGCAGCCCTATACAACAGGGCTCTGGAAACACCATATATTTT.